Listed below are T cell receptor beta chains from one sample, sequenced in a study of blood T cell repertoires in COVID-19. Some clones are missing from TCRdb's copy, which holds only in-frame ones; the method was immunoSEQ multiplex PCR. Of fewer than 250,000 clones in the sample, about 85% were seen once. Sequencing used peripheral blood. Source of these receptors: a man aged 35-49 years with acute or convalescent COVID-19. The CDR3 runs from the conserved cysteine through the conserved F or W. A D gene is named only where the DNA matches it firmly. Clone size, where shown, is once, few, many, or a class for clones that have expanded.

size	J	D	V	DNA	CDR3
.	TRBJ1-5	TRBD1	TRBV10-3	TGTGCCATCTCTCCGGGACAGGGGGGCAATCAGCCCCAGCATTTT	CAISPGQGGNQPQHF
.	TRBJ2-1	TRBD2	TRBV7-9	TGTGCCAGCAGCGTACCCGGGACTAGCCCCCCGCATGAGCAGTTCTTC	CASSVPGTSPPHEQFF
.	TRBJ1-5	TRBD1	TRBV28	TGTGCCAGCAGTTTGTCGGCAGGGGGCATTCAGCCCCAGCATTTT	CASSLSAGGIQPQHF
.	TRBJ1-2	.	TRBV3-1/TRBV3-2	TGTGCCAGCAGCGACGCCAGGGGCTACACCTTC	CASSDARGYTF
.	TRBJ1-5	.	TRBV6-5	TGTGCCAGCAGCCCCCTAGAGGGCTGGAGTCAGCCCCAGCATTTT	CASSPLEGWSQPQHF
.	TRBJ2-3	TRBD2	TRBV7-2	TGTGCCAGCCCCAACGGAGCGGGGGGCAGGACAGATACGCAGTATTTT	CASPNGAGGRTDTQYF
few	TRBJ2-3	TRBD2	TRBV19	TGTGCCAGTAGTATTGCGGGGGGGCAAGATACGCAGTATTTT	CASSIAGGQDTQYF
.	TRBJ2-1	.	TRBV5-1	TGCGCCAGCAGCGGGACAGCCGGGGGTTACAATGAGCAGTTCTTC	CASSGTAGGYNEQFF
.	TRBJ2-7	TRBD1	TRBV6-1	TGTGCCAGCAGGAATGACAGGGGCGAGCAGTACTTC	CASRNDRGEQYF
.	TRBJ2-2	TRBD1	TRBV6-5	TGTGCCAGCAGTTTAGACAGGGTGGCCGGGGAGCTGTTTTTT	CASSLDRVAGELFF
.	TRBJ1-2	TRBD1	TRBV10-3	TGTGCCATCAGCGCCTCGACAGGGGGCAATGGCTACACCTTC	CAISASTGGNGYTF
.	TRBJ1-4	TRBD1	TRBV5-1	TGCGCCAGCAGCTTGGTGGGGGACAGGGGTGAAAAACTGTTTTTT	CASSLVGDRGEKLFF
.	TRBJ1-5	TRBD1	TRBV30	TGTGCCTGGGGCTTGGGACAGGGGAACGTTGAGCCCCAGCATTTT	CAWGLGQGNVEPQHF
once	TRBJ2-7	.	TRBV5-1	TGCGCCAGCAGCTGGGGTGAGGGCGGTGTGGCCTACGAGCAGTACTTC	CASSWGEGGVAYEQYF
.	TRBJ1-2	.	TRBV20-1	TGCAGTGCTCCCCGCGGGGAGGGCTACACCTTC	CSAPRGEGYTF
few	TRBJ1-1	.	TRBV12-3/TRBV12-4	TGTGCCAGCAGTCGGGAGGGAGGCACTGAAGCTTTCTTT	CASSREGGTEAFF
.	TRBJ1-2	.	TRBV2	TGTGCCAGCAGTGGGACACCTGAGATAGGCTACACCTTC	CASSGTPEIGYTF
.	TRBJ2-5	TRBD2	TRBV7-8	TGTGCCAGCGGGTCGGAGGTTTACATCGGACTAGCGGACCAAGAGACCCAGTACTTC	CASGSEVYIGLADQETQYF
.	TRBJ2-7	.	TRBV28	TGTGCCAGCAGTTTACCTGGGGCGGATGGCTGGGGGCAGTACTTC	CASSLPGADGWGQYF
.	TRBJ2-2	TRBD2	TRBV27	TGTGCCAGCAGTTTGACTAGCGGGGGTACCGGGGAGCTGTTTTTT	CASSLTSGGTGELFF
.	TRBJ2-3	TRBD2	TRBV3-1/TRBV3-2	TGTGCCAGCAGCCAATATGCGGGAGGGGTAACAGATACGCAGTATTTT	CASSQYAGGVTDTQYF
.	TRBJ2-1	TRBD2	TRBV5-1	TGCGCCAGCAGTCGTAGCGGGGGGTACTACAATGAGCAGTTCTTC	CASSRSGGYYNEQFF
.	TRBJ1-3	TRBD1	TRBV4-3	TGCGCCAGCAGCCAAGAATTAACAGGGGGCCTTCCCTACTCTGGAAACACCATATATTTT	CASSQELTGGLPYSGNTIYF
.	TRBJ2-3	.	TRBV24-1	TGTGCCACCAGCCGAGAAGGGGCGGGACGGAGCACAGATACGCAGTATTTT	CATSREGAGRSTDTQYF
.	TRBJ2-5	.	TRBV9	TGTGCCAGCAGCGCGTCGTCGGGTTCGGAGACCCAGTACTTC	CASSASSGSETQYF
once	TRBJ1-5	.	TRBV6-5	TGTGCCAGCAGTTTGAGTGATAGCAATCAGCCCCAGCATTTT	CASSLSDSNQPQHF
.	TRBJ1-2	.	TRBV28	TGTGCCAGCACGGCTAACTATGGCTACACCTTC	CASTANYGYTF
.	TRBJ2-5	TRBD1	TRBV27	TGTGCCAGCAGTACTGGGACAGGGGGCCCTAGAGAGACCCAGTACTTC	CASSTGTGGPRETQYF
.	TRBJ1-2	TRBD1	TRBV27	TGTGCCAGCAGTTCAGGGGGCAAGAACTATGGCTACACCTTC	CASSSGGKNYGYTF
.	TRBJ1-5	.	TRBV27	TGTGCCAGCAGGATAGGGAGTAGGGACAATCAGCCCCAGCATTTT	CASRIGSRDNQPQHF
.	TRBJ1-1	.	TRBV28	TGTGCCAGCAGTTCTGGGACACTCACTGAAGCTTTCTTT	CASSSGTLTEAFF
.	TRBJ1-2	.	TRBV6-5	TGTGCCAGCACGAAAGGGAGACGTGGCTACACCTTC	CASTKGRRGYTF
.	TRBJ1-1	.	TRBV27	TGTGCCAGCAGTAGTTTCGAGGGCACTGAAGCTTTCTTT	CASSSFEGTEAFF
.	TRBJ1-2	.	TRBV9	TGTGCCAGCAGCCTATCCCCGGAGGGTGGGCATGGCTACACCTTC	CASSLSPEGGHGYTF
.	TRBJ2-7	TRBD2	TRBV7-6	TGTGCCAGCAGTAGGCTAGCGGGAGGATCCTACGAGCAGTACTTC	CASSRLAGGSYEQYF
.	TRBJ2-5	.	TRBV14	TGTGCCAGCAGCGAGCGACCCGCTCGGGAGACCCAGTACTTC	CASSERPARETQYF
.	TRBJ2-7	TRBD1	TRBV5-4	TGTGCCAGCAGAAAGACCGGGACAGGGAATCCCTACGAGCAGTACTTC	CASRKTGTGNPYEQYF
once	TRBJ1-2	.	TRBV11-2	TGTGCCAGCAGCTTAGCCGGGGGTGGGGGCTACACCTTC	CASSLAGGGGYTF
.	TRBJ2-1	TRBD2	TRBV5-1	TGCGCCAGCAGCTTCACCCGGGACTACTCCTACAATGAGCAGTTCTTC	CASSFTRDYSYNEQFF
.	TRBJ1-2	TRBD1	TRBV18	TGTGCCAGCTCACCAGACTGGACAGGGGGCGCGGGAGGCTACACCTTC	CASSPDWTGGAGGYTF
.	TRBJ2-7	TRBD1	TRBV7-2	TGTGCCAGCAGTCTTACAGGGGATTCCTCCTACGAGCAGTACTTC	CASSLTGDSSYEQYF
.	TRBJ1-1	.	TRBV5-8	TGTGCCAGCGAACTCGAGAGGAACACTGAAGCTTTCTTT	CASELERNTEAFF
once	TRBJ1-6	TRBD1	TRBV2	TGTGCCAGTTCGACAGGGCTTAATTCACCCCTCCACTTT	CASSTGLNSPLHF